These 4 T cell receptor beta chains originate from one sample sequenced in a study of cytomegalovirus exposure and HLA in healthy donors. The PCR was carried out with 60 Vbeta primers and 13 Jbeta primers. The protocol was immunoSEQ multiplex PCR, while the TCRdb copy is restricted to in-frame clones and leaves out a portion. The data contain about 75,000 clones, approximately 82% of them seen just once; the ten biggest clones take up approximately 17%. The source material was PBMCs. These TCRs come from a man aged 65-85 years in good health and CMV-seropositive.

V and J are TRBV7-8 and TRBJ2-2, with TRBD2 identical over 14 bases. The ends lost 5 bases at V and 8 bases at J; junction bases unmatched: 10. CDR3 size: 17 residues. Germline V gene lookup returns CDR1 SGHVS and CDR2 FQNEAQ. CDR3 coding DNA: TGTGCCAGCAGCCCAACCGGGACTAGCGGGGGCCGAGGGGAGCTGTTTTTT. It yields the protein CASSPTGTSGGRGELFF.

This chain links TRBV5-1 with TRBJ2-7; TRBD1 agrees at 7 bases. V trimming: 4 bases; J trimming: 1 base; junction bases outside the gene matches: 2. CDR3 length: 13 residues. Germline CDR1 is SGHRS and CDR2 is YFSETQ. The CDR3 protein is CASSQTGSYEQYF. For the CDR3, the DNA is TGCGCCAGCAGCCAGACAGGGTCCTACGAGCAGTACTTC.

In DNA form, the CDR3 reads TGTGCCAGCAGTTTAGGGGCGATAAACACTGAAGCTTTCTTT. This codes for CASSLGAINTEAFF. V is TRBV27 and J is TRBJ1-1; weak D call: TRBD1 (5 bases). There are 14 residues in the CDR3. The V end lost 2 bases, the J end lost 2 bases, and 9 bases lay between the germline ends. Germline lookup yields CDR1 MNHEY and CDR2 SMNVEV (reference sequence).

This clone has only one observation. The genes are TRBV4-3 and TRBJ1-3; D is perhaps TRBD1 (5 bases). This CDR3 is built from 15 residues. CDR1 LGHNA and CDR2 YSLEER come from the germline V gene. The V end lost 5 bases, the J end lost 2 bases, and 13 bases lay between the germline ends. This chain's CDR3 is CASSVAWGAGNTIYF. The CDR3 DNA follows: TGCGCCAGCAGCGTCGCTTGGGGGGCTGGAAACACCATATATTTT.